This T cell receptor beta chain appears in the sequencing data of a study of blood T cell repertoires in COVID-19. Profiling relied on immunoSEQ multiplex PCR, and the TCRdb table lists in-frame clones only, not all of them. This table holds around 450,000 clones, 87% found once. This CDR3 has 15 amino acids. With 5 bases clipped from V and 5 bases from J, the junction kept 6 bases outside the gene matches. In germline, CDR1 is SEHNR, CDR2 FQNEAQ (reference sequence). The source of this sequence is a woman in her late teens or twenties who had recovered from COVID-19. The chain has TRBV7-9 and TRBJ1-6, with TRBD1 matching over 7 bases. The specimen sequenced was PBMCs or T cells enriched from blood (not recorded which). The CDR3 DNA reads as TGTGCCAGCAGCCCCCCGGGACAGAATAATTCACCCCTCCACTTT. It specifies CASSPPGQNNSPLHF.